The source of this TCR beta chain is a study of blood T cells in healthy people across ages. Combining a sample-barcoded 5' primer with a J-beta primer mix, a second PCR ran for 7 to 11 cycles. In TCRdb, the 5' RACE reads were re-called with MiXCR into one record per CDR3 protein. This sample has 700,000 to 850,000 distinct CDR3 sequences, with 53% found just once. Study observations and caveats: Diversity figures based on one million T cells were deemed too low. While age rose, TCR beta diversity per million T cells dropped in a roughly linear way.

This clonotype was detected only a few times. Its antigen is still unknown. The CDR3 loop spans 14 amino acids. The V and J ends lost 2 bases and 5 bases respectively, with 12 bases between them. From germline, CDR1 is SEHNR and CDR2 FQNEAQ (reference sequence). Isolation per sample recovered at least 6.5 million PBMCs. The V gene is TRBV7-9, the J gene TRBJ2-5; D call uncertain. The sequenced sample was blood. The TCR was taken from a man older than 75 in good health. The CDR3 DNA reads as TGTGCCAGCAGCTTATCCGGGCTACTCGAGACCCAGTACTTC. Translated: CASSLSGLLETQYF.